These 2 T cell receptor beta chains were all obtained from the same sample, sequenced in a study of CD8 T cells in Susac syndrome. RNA, at about 0.45 to 1 ug, was reverse transcribed with random hexamers. Each CDR3 protein is one row after TCRdb ran MiXCR on the immunoSEQ multiplex PCR reads. The sample holds 150,000 to 200,000 distinct CDR3 sequences, about 95% seen once. Material for sequencing was CD4+ T cells from PBMCs. The receptors derive from a human donor in good health.

Of note for this clonotype: A read error may produce the germline difference seen at one junction end. The V gene is TRBV7-7, the J gene TRBJ2-1, with 8 bases fitting TRBD1. Germline values: CDR1 SSHAT, CDR2 FNYEAQ (reference sequence). This CDR3 has 15 amino acids. CDR3 protein: CASSWGTGSYNEQFF. The CDR3 coding sequence is TGTGCTAGCAGCTGGGGGACAGGCTCCTACAATGAGCAGTTCTTC. The whole variable domain, remainder taken from reference TRBV7-7 and TRBJ2-1, is GAGVSQSPRYKVTKRGQDVTLRCDPISSHATLYWYQQALGQGPEFLTYFNYEAQPDKSGLPSDRFSAERPEGSISTLTIQRTEQRDSAMYRCASSWGTGSYNEQFFGPGTRLTVL.

This clonotype was counted between two and nine times. This sequence joins TRBV7-9 and TRBJ2-3; no definite D call. The CDR3 has 13 residues. With 3 bases removed from V and 0 bases from J, the gap between germline ends came to 4 bases. In germline, CDR1 is SEHNR, CDR2 FQNEAQ (reference sequence). CDR3 bases: TGTGCCAGCAGCTTGTCTAGCACAGATACGCAGTATTTT. Amino acids: CASSLSSTDTQYF.